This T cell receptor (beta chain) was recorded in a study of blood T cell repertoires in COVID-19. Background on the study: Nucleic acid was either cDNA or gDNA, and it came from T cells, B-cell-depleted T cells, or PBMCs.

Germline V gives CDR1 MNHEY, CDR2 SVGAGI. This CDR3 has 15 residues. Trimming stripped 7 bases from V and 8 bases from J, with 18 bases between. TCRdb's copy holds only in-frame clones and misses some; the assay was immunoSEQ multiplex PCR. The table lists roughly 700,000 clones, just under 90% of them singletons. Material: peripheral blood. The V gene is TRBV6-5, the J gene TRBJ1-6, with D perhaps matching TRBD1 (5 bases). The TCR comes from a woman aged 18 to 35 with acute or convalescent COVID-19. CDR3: CASNPLGQRYSPLHF. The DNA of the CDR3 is TGTGCCAGCAACCCCCTGGGGCAGAGATATTCACCCCTCCACTTT.